A single sample gave rise to the 18 T cell receptor beta chains below, sequenced in a study of Graves' ophthalmopathy and Graves' hyperthyroidism. From RNA, the CDR3 regions of TCR beta chains were amplified and sequenced. The workflow started with a first-round RT-PCR run with HTBI primers and then moved on to a second-round multiplex PCR. MiXCR, applied by TCRdb to the multiplex PCR reads, yields one record per CDR3 protein. The sample includes approximately 1.2 million distinct CDR3 sequences, 35% to 45% seen only once; the top ten take roughly 11%. The sample was peripheral blood or thyroid tissue (not recorded which). All receptors derive from an adult man with Graves' hyperthyroidism.

CDR3 sequence (DNA): TGTGCCATCAGTGAGATGGACACTGAAGCTTTCTTT. It encodes CAISEMDTEAFF. The chain employs TRBV10-3 and TRBJ1-1, with D uncertain. The V end was cut by 2 bases, the J end by 3 bases, with 4 bases between. The germline V gene encodes CDR1 ENHRY and CDR2 SYGVKD. The CDR3 is made up of 12 amino acids.

The chain carries TRBV12-3 or TRBV12-4 and TRBJ1-2; D perhaps matches TRBD1 (6 bases). This CDR3 has 14 amino acids. V shed 3 bases and J shed 5 bases, with 13 bases lying between them. CDR3 nucleotide sequence: TGTGCCAGCAGTTTGGGGACACCACAGTATGGCTACACCTTC. Residues: CASSLGTPQYGYTF.

To note about this clonotype: This clone may be a read error of a much larger clone one base away. The chain carries TRBV29-1 and TRBJ2-5, with 7 nucleotides matching TRBD1. Trimming cost V 6 bases and J 4 bases; bases outside gene matches: 11. CDR1 is SQVTM and CDR2 is ANQGSEA in the germline V gene. The CDR3 runs to 14 residues. This CDR3 is CSVAATGMRETQYF. CDR3 bases: TGCAGCGTCGCAGCGACAGGGATGAGAGAGACCCAGTACTTC.

Points on this clonotype: One end of the junction is discordant with germline, which a read error may explain. The chain recombines TRBV7-2 with TRBJ2-7, with 9 bases identical to TRBD1. Per germline, CDR1 SGHTA and CDR2 FQGNSA. This CDR3 contains 16 residues. CDR3 protein: CASSWATGTGRYEQYF. The CDR3 bases are TGCGCCAGCAGCTGGGCGACCGGGACAGGGCGCTACGAGCAGTACTTC. Together with reference TRBV7-2 and TRBJ2-7, the CDR3 gives the full variable domain: GAGVSQSPSNKVTEKGKDVELRCDPISGHTALYWYRQSLGQGLEFLIYFQGNSAPDKSGLPSDRFSAERTGGSVSTLTIQRTQQEDSAVYLCASSWATGTGRYEQYFGPGTRLTVT.

In its sample, this clonotype was seen a few times. This chain connects TRBV6-6 to TRBJ2-7, with 8 bases matching TRBD2. The CDR3 sequence is 14 residues long. The trim removed 5 bases at V and 5 bases at J, leaving 8 bases unmatched. Germline values: CDR1 MNHNY, CDR2 SVGAGI (reference sequence). CDR3 coding DNA: TGTGCCAGCAGTCCCGGGGGGGCTGGAAACGAGCAGTACTTC. It yields the protein CASSPGGAGNEQYF.

This rearrangement joins TRBV20-1 to TRBJ1-3; 8 bases agree with TRBD1. V shed 5 bases and J 4 bases; nucleotides not matched to a gene: 7. Per the germline V gene, CDR1 is DFQATT and CDR2 is SNEGSKA (reference sequence). The CDR3 sequence is 14 residues long. CDR3 nucleotide sequence: TGCAGTGCTGCGGACAGGGCTTCAGGAAACACCATATATTTT. Its protein product is CSAADRASGNTIYF.

The J gene is TRBJ1-1, the V gene TRBV29-1; a possible D gene is TRBD1 (5 bases). The CDR3 has 14 residues. The V gene lost 7 bases and the J gene lost 1 base, with 16 bases spanning the gap. CDR1 SQVTM and CDR2 ANQGSEA come from the germline V gene. The CDR3 DNA sequence: TGCAGCGCAGGCCCTGGGGGAGAGAACACTGAAGCTTTCTTT. Residues: CSAGPGGENTEAFF.

The J gene is TRBJ2-7, the V gene TRBV10-3; maybe TRBD2 (6 bases). CDR1 is ENHRY, CDR2 SYGVKD, per germline. CDR3 length: 15 residues. V lost 4 bases to trimming and J lost 7 bases, with 20 bases between them. The CDR3 region is CAISAGAGSAEEQYF. Written as DNA, the CDR3 is TGTGCCATCAGTGCGGGAGCAGGGTCGGCGGAGGAGCAGTACTTC.

This clonotype was recorded at least ten times. V and J are TRBV5-1 and TRBJ2-7; 10 nucleotides align to TRBD2. The V and J ends lost 2 bases and 5 bases, in that order; junction bases with no gene match: 4. Germline V gene lookup returns CDR1 SGHRS and CDR2 YFSETQ. This CDR3 contains 14 residues. The CDR3 DNA reads TGCGCCAGCAGCTTCAGCGGGAGGGCCGACGAGCAGTACTTC. Encoded protein: CASSFSGRADEQYF.

This clonotype was picked up a small number of times. The chain uses TRBV14 and TRBJ1-2; 7 bases align to TRBD1. This CDR3 is 16 amino acids long. The J segment lost 5 bases and the V segment lost 4 bases, leaving 13 bases of the junction unmatched. In germline, CDR1 is SGHDN, CDR2 FVKESK. The CDR3 is CASSPKSRDRPYGYTF. For the CDR3, the DNA is TGTGCCAGCAGCCCAAAGTCCCGGGACAGACCTTATGGCTACACCTTC.

This clonotype has just a few counts. The V and J genes are TRBV19 and TRBJ2-2; D might be TRBD1 (5 bases). This CDR3 spans 13 amino acids. The germline gives CDR1 LNHDA, CDR2 SQIVND (reference sequence). V was pared by 6 bases and J by 7 bases, with 12 bases between. The CDR3 loop reads CASSPAQGGELFF. CDR3 DNA sequence: TGTGCCAGTAGCCCTGCCCAGGGCGGGGAGCTGTTTTTT.

The rearrangement joins TRBV9 to TRBJ1-3; possibly TRBD1 for D (5 bases). Germline-derived CDR1 and CDR2 are SGDLS and YYNGEE. V lost 1 base, J lost 6 bases, and 8 bases lay in between. This CDR3 comprises 13 residues. In DNA, the CDR3 is TGTGCCAGCAGCGTAACGGGGACAAACACCATATATTTT. Its translation: CASSVTGTNTIYF.

The table lists this clonotype with many counts. The chain has TRBV5-1 and TRBJ1-5; weak D call: TRBD1 (5 bases). Trimming stripped 1 base from V and 4 bases from J, with 12 bases between. Germline V gene lookup returns CDR1 SGHRS and CDR2 YFSETQ. This CDR3 spans 15 amino acids. The CDR3 spells CASSLTAGPNQPQHF. As DNA, the CDR3 is TGCGCCAGCAGCTTGACGGCAGGGCCTAATCAGCCCCAGCATTTT.

This clonotype was observed a single time. The chain employs TRBV10-2 and TRBJ2-5, with 8 bases fitting TRBD1. Germline V gene sequence: CDR1 WSHSY, CDR2 SAAADI. The length of the CDR3 is 15 residues. V lost 5 bases and J lost 5; bases outside the gene matches: 10. CDR3 sequence (DNA): TGCGCCAGCAGTCGACAGGGGAACACGTGGGAGACCCAGTACTTC. Residues: CASSRQGNTWETQYF.

CDR3 amino acids: CASSELTREGYEQYF. CDR3 nucleotide sequence: TGTGCCAGCAGTGAACTGACGAGGGAGGGCTACGAGCAGTACTTC. The chain combines TRBV25-1 with TRBJ2-7, with 7 bases lining up with TRBD2. Trimming cost V 2 bases and J 3 bases; bases outside gene matches: 7. In germline, CDR1 is MGHDK, CDR2 SYGVNS. The CDR3 is 15 residues long.

The chain carries TRBV9 and TRBJ2-5; D tentatively reads TRBD1 or TRBD2 (7 bases each). The CDR3 consists of 15 residues. Germline loops: CDR1 SGDLS, CDR2 YYNGEE. The V end lost 3 bases, the J end lost 3 bases, and 15 bases lay between the germline ends. The CDR3 DNA is TGTGCCAGCAGCGGCGGGGGCAGGGGGGAAGAGACCCAGTACTTC. It is translated as CASSGGGRGEETQYF.

This clonotype was picked up a small number of times. The V gene is TRBV9, the J gene TRBJ2-7; 8 nucleotides match TRBD1. V was pared by 1 base and J by 1 base, with 4 bases of the junction left unmatched. The CDR3 length is 15 residues. Germline V lookup: CDR1 SGDLS, CDR2 YYNGEE. The DNA of the CDR3 is TGTGCCAGCAGCGTATCCGGGACAGGATCCTACGAGCAGTACTTC. Translated, it gives CASSVSGTGSYEQYF. Drawing the rest from reference TRBV9 and TRBJ2-7, the complete variable domain is DSGVTQTPKHLITATGQRVTLRCSPRSGDLSVYWYQQSLDQGLQFLIQYYNGEERAKGNILERFSAQQFPDLHSELNLSSLELGDSALYFCASSVSGTGSYEQYFGPGTRLTVT.

In this sample, this clonotype turned up many times. The chain couples TRBV29-1 to TRBJ2-5; a possible D gene is TRBD1 (5 bases). This CDR3 region has 14 residues. V lost 5 bases, J lost 5 bases, and 18 bases lay in between. The germline V gene has CDR1 SQVTM and CDR2 ANQGSEA. The CDR3 here is CSVYGAAKQETQYF. The DNA of the CDR3 is TGCAGCGTTTATGGGGCCGCGAAGCAGGAGACCCAGTACTTC.